These 30 T cell receptor beta chains originate from one sample sequenced in a study of molecular identifiers for immune sequencing clone quantification. TCRdb reanalysed the PCR reads using MiXCR and keeps one entry per CDR3 protein. The sample gives about 86,000 distinct CDR3 sequences, 20% to 25% of which show up once; about 0.8% is in the top ten. Sequencing was performed on naive CD8+ T cells from blood, with Jurkat cell RNA spiked in. Described subset: FACS-sorted CD8+CD4-CCR7+CD45RA+ naive T cells. These receptors originate from a human donor in good health. Some libraries in this study had Jurkat cell RNA spiked in.

The J gene is TRBJ2-3, the V gene TRBV6-2 or TRBV6-3; D ambiguous. The germline gives CDR1 MNHEY, CDR2 SVGEGT. The CDR3 sequence is 16 residues long. Trimming took off 10 bases at V and 5 bases at J, with 25 bases between the two ends. The CDR3 protein is CANTMEGVGPEDTQYF. The DNA for the CDR3 is TGTGCCAACACTATGGAAGGTGTAGGCCCAGAAGATACGCAGTATTTT.

V gene TRBV29-1 combines with J gene TRBJ1-3; no definite D call. V was pared by 7 bases and J by 7 bases, with 14 bases between. The germline V gene has CDR1 SQVTM and CDR2 ANQGSEA. The CDR3 spans 12 residues. Here the CDR3 reads CSAIVGGNTIYF. CDR3 coding DNA: TGCAGCGCTATCGTGGGAGGTAACACCATATATTTT.

This clonotype was counted many times. The J gene is TRBJ2-7, the V gene TRBV6-5, with unresolved D. Trimming stripped 5 bases from V and 6 bases from J, with 17 bases between. Per the germline V gene, CDR1 is MNHEY and CDR2 is SVGAGI. The CDR3 is 14 residues long. The CDR3 region is CASSASPPVSEQYF. The CDR3 coding sequence is TGTGCCAGCAGTGCCTCCCCCCCGGTTTCCGAGCAGTACTTC.

Points on this clonotype: This may arise from a read error, as a much more abundant clone is one base away. The V call is TRBV20-1, the J call TRBJ2-7; D possibly uses TRBD1 or TRBD2 (6 bases each). Germline lookup yields CDR1 DFQATT and CDR2 SNEGSKA (reference sequence). The CDR3 is made up of 19 amino acids. The CDR3, as DNA: TGCAGTGCTGGAGATTGGTCCCCGACAGGCGGGAAGAATCCCTACGAGCAGTACTTC. Translation gives CSAGDWSPTGGKNPYEQYF.

This chain uses TRBV7-6 with TRBJ2-5; unclear D gene. The CDR3 covers 11 residues. Looked up from germline, CDR1 is SGHVS and CDR2 is FNYEAQ. The germline V and J ends were trimmed by 6 bases and 5 bases, with 7 bases remaining between them. The CDR3: CASRQRETQYF. CDR3 sequence (DNA): TGTGCCAGCAGACAACGGGAGACCCAGTACTTC.

This clonotype has more than one count but fewer than ten. The genes are TRBV24-1 and TRBJ2-5, with D uncertain. Trimming left V 2 bases short and J 0 bases short, with 3 bases between. The CDR3 length is 13 residues. Germline CDR1 and CDR2: KGHDR and SFDVKD. CDR3 amino acids: CATSDYNQETQYF. The CDR3 DNA follows: TGTGCCACCAGTGATTATAACCAAGAGACCCAGTACTTC.

This clonotype was observed a few times. V is TRBV6-5 and J is TRBJ1-5; 8 bases align to TRBD1. The CDR3 totals 13 residues. Per germline, CDR1 MNHEY and CDR2 SVGAGI. V dropped 4 bases and J dropped 6; count of bases not matched to a gene: 2. CDR3 in DNA: TGTGCCAGCAGTTGGACAGGGTTTCAGCCCCAGCATTTT. It specifies CASSWTGFQPQHF.

This clonotype was seen ten or more times. The CDR3 region has the DNA TGTGCCAGCAGCTTAGGGGCCAACGAGCAGTACTTC. Amino acids: CASSLGANEQYF. This chain links TRBV7-2 with TRBJ2-7; D is unclear. Deletions cut 1 base from V and 5 bases from J, with 6 bases between. This CDR3 spans 12 amino acids. Germline V gene data show CDR1 as SGHTA and CDR2 as FQGNSA.

The rearrangement links TRBV6-1 to TRBJ2-2, with D maybe TRBD2 (5 bases). Germline CDR1 and CDR2: MNHNS and SASEGT. The CDR3 is made up of 17 amino acids. The V gene lost 6 bases and the J gene lost 3 bases, with 20 bases spanning the gap. DNA for the CDR3: TGTGCCAGCAGACTCCTTAAGGGAGAAGGGTACACCGGGGAGCTGTTTTTT. Translated, it gives CASRLLKGEGYTGELFF.

A word on this clonotype: A read error is possible here, since a much larger clone lies one base away. The chain uses TRBV30 and TRBJ2-7; D is possibly TRBD2 (5 bases). Trimming removed 3 bases at V and 3 bases at J, with 15 bases between. CDR1 and CDR2 (germline): GTSNPN, SVGIG (reference sequence). CDR3 length: 14 amino acids. Written as DNA, the CDR3 is TGTGCCTGGAGCGTCGGGGTCAGCTACTACGAGCAGTACTTC. Translated: CAWSVGVSYYEQYF.

The chain is built from TRBV3-2 and TRBJ2-5; the table calls TRBD2, which could not be checked here. TRBV3-2 is annotated as a pseudogene. The CDR3 is made up of 18 amino acids. The DNA for the CDR3 is TGTGCCAGCAGCCAAGGAGGGTTCGAGCGGGTAGGACAAGAGCCCCAGTACTTC. It codes for CASSQGGFERVGQEPQYF.

In regard to this clonotype: Being one base from a much bigger clone, this may be a read error. The chain joins TRBV7-9 to TRBJ2-7; TRBD2 aligns across 9 bases. CDR1 is SEHNR and CDR2 is FQNEAQ in the germline V gene (reference sequence). The ends lost 5 bases at V and 5 bases at J; junction bases unmatched: 7. The CDR3 contains 14 residues. CDR3: CASSGSGTSHEQYF. The CDR3 nucleotides are TGTGCCAGCAGCGGTTCCGGGACTAGCCACGAGCAGTACTTC. The entire variable domain, with the rest obtained from reference TRBV7-9 and TRBJ2-7, is as follows: DTGVSQNPRHKITKRGQNVTFRCDPISEHNRLYWYRQTLGQGPEFLTYFQNEAQLEKSRLLSDRFSAERPKGSFSTLEIQRTEQGDSAMYLCASSGSGTSHEQYFGPGTRLTVT.

Concerning this clonotype itself: Possible read error: a much larger clone is one base away. The J gene is TRBJ2-1, the V gene TRBV19, with D hard to call. In germline, CDR1 is LNHDA, CDR2 SQIVND (reference sequence). Deletions cut 7 bases from V and 5 bases from J, with 15 bases between. This CDR3 contains 14 residues. In nucleotides, the CDR3 is TGTGCCAGTAATATTGGGTCCCCTAACAATGAGCAGTTCTTC. This translates into CASNIGSPNNEQFF.

This clonotype was detected once. The CDR3 reads CASSQERLASPDTQYF. As DNA, the CDR3 is TGTGCCAGCAGCCAAGAACGCCTAGCGAGCCCAGATACGCAGTATTTT. This sequence joins TRBV4-2 and TRBJ2-3, with a tentative D call TRBD2 (6 bases). The CDR3 extends over 16 amino acids. Trimming removed 0 bases from V and 4 bases from J, with 14 bases in between. CDR1 and CDR2 from the germline V gene are LGHNA and YNFKEQ.

The chain combines TRBV12-3 or TRBV12-4 with TRBJ1-1; no clear D. V was clipped by 8 bases and J by 1 base, with 11 bases between them. The CDR3 contains 13 residues. The CDR3 loop reads CASLLGWNTEAFF. In DNA form, the CDR3 reads TGTGCCAGCCTACTAGGCTGGAACACTGAAGCTTTCTTT.

This clonotype was recorded at least ten times. CDR3 bases: TGTGCCAGCAGCTCCCACAGGGAGGGAGGGCCCCAGCATTTT. Amino acid sequence: CASSSHREGGPQHF. The chain links TRBV6-5 to TRBJ1-5, with TRBD1 as a possible D gene (6 bases). V gave up 6 bases and J gave up 9 bases, with 18 bases separating them. Germline CDR1 MNHEY, CDR2 SVGAGI. The CDR3 consists of 14 residues.

The chain employs TRBV3-1 and TRBJ2-1, with 8 bases that match TRBD2. Germline trimming cut 6 bases from V and 10 bases from J; bases unmatched to any gene: 11. CDR1 and CDR2 from the germline V gene are LGHDT and YNNKEL (reference sequence). There are 14 residues in the CDR3. The CDR3 coding sequence is TGTGCCAGCAGGTCTAGCGGGCCGTTGGAAGAGCAGTTCTTC. It codes for CASRSSGPLEEQFF.

This clonotype was seen a handful of times. The V and J genes are TRBV20-1 and TRBJ2-5; 8 bases line up with TRBD2. Looked up from germline, CDR1 is DFQATT and CDR2 is SNEGSKA (reference sequence). This CDR3 is built from 17 residues. With V trimmed by 3 bases and J by 5 bases, 17 bases remained unmatched. Written as DNA, the CDR3 is TGCAGTGCTAGGTTTCTAAGCGGGGGCTTGGCTTTGGAGACCCAGTACTTC. Protein: CSARFLSGGLALETQYF.

This clonotype was seen many times. The DNA for the CDR3 is TGCGCCAGCAGCCAAGCCGGGACAGGGCAGTACAATGAGCAGTTCTTC. Its translation is CASSQAGTGQYNEQFF. This chain connects TRBV4-1 to TRBJ2-1; 9 positions agree with TRBD1. CDR3 length equals 16 residues. Trimming at V came to 1 base and at J to 4 bases, leaving 5 bases not matched to a gene. The germline gives CDR1 MGHRA, CDR2 YSYEKL.

V is TRBV4-3 and J is TRBJ2-7, with D possibly called TRBD1 or TRBD2 (5 bases each). V lost 1 base to trimming and J lost 0 bases, with 7 bases between them. Germline values: CDR1 LGHNA, CDR2 YSLEER. The CDR3 length is 14 residues. CDR3 amino acids: CASSQVGASYEQYF. Written as DNA, the CDR3 is TGCGCCAGCAGCCAAGTCGGGGCCTCCTACGAGCAGTACTTC.

Notes on this clonotype: Possible read error: a much larger clone is one base away. The missing conserved phenylalanine or tryptophan at the end of this CDR3 makes a read error likely. The genes are TRBV5-3 and TRBJ1-1; D ambiguous. TRBV5-3 falls under the ORF class, with uncertain function. The CDR3 consists of 13 residues. V was cut by 8 bases and J by 4 bases, with 15 bases left in between. CDR3 region: CASVRWESTEAFS. Here the CDR3 DNA reads TGTGCCAGTGTTAGGTGGGAATCCACTGAAGCTTTCTCT.

This clonotype was observed many times. The chain carries TRBV2 and TRBJ2-7; 9 positions agree with TRBD2. The CDR3 spans 15 residues. J lost 2 bases, V lost 3 bases, and 5 bases had no gene match. The germline V gene encodes CDR1 SNHLY and CDR2 FYNNEI. The DNA for the CDR3 is TGTGCCAGCAGTGACTCGGCGGGAGGGCCCTACGAGCAGTACTTC. It translates to CASSDSAGGPYEQYF.

In this sample, this clonotype turned up a few times. The gene calls are TRBV7-9 and TRBJ1-5; a possible D gene is TRBD1 (5 bases). The CDR3 is 12 amino acids. V lost 1 base, J lost 13 bases, and 11 bases lay in between. CDR1 SEHNR and CDR2 FQNEAQ come from the germline V gene (reference sequence). CDR3 amino acids: CASSLERDEQHF. The CDR3 region has the DNA TGTGCCAGCAGCTTAGAAAGGGACGAACAGCATTTT.

In this sample, this clonotype turned up many times. V usage is TRBV28 and J usage is TRBJ2-6; D is ambiguous. This CDR3 is built from 16 residues. Germline loops: CDR1 MDHEN, CDR2 SYDVKM. The V end was cut by 5 bases, the J end by 2 bases, with 13 bases between. The CDR3 loop reads CASSTPVAAGANVLTF. The DNA for the CDR3 is TGTGCCAGCAGTACACCGGTGGCTGCTGGGGCCAACGTCCTGACTTTC.

This clonotype has at least ten counts. V usage is TRBV2 and J usage is TRBJ1-5, with D possibly TRBD1 on 6 matching bases. The CDR3 is 16 residues long. The ends were cut back, 0 bases at V and 7 bases at J, with 16 bases in the middle. Germline CDR1 and CDR2: SNHLY and FYNNEI. This chain's CDR3 is CASSEALGGGRQPQHF. CDR3 DNA: TGTGCCAGCAGTGAAGCGCTTGGCGGGGGGCGACAGCCCCAGCATTTT.

The sample holds a few counts of this clonotype. The J gene is TRBJ2-7, the V gene TRBV29-1, with D perhaps matching TRBD1 (6 bases). Germline V gives CDR1 SQVTM, CDR2 ANQGSEA. V lost 4 bases and J 2 bases, leaving 18 bases between the germline ends. The CDR3 contains 15 residues. CDR3 coding DNA: TGCAGCGTTGTCCCCGGGACACAAGATCCCTACGAGCAGTACTTC. This gives the protein CSVVPGTQDPYEQYF.

This chain connects TRBV6-2 or TRBV6-3 to TRBJ1-1; 10 bases fit TRBD1. Trimming cost V 5 bases and J 3 bases; bases outside gene matches: 12. The length of the CDR3 is 17 residues. The germline V gene encodes CDR1 MNHEY and CDR2 SVGEGT. DNA of the CDR3: TGTGCCAGCAGTGAAGTCGCTGGAGACAGGGGGCACACTGAAGCTTTCTTT. As protein: CASSEVAGDRGHTEAFF.

The rearrangement uses TRBV3-1 and TRBJ2-3; D possibly corresponds to TRBD2 (6 bases). Germline V gene lookup returns CDR1 LGHDT and CDR2 YNNKEL (reference sequence). V was clipped by 4 bases and J by 0 bases, with 14 bases between them. The CDR3 sequence is 16 residues long. CDR3 protein: CASSPATRTSTDTQYF. Written as DNA, the CDR3 is TGTGCCAGCAGCCCCGCGACTAGAACGAGCACAGATACGCAGTATTTT.

The CDR3 DNA is TGCGCCAGCAGCCAAGATGTCTCTAGCGGGAGTGTTATAGGCCATGAGCAGTTCTTC. Translation gives CASSQDVSSGSVIGHEQFF. The chain joins TRBV4-3 to TRBJ2-1; TRBD2 matches 10 bases. The V and J ends lost 0 bases and 8 bases, in that order; junction bases with no gene match: 16. The germline gives CDR1 LGHNA, CDR2 YSLEER. The CDR3 contains 19 residues.

This clonotype was seen many times. J is TRBJ2-5 and V is TRBV12-3 or TRBV12-4; perhaps TRBD2 as D (5 bases). Between the trimmed V and J ends, which lost 2 bases and 4 bases, there was a span of 11 bases. CDR3 size: 14 residues. The CDR3 loop is CASSLRQRAETQYF. In DNA, the CDR3 is TGTGCCAGCAGTTTACGTCAGAGGGCAGAGACCCAGTACTTC.